These T cell receptor beta chains were read from a single sample in a study of T and B cells in COVID-19 patients. TCRdb reanalysed the multiplex PCR reads using MiXCR and keeps one entry per CDR3 protein. Of approximately 3,600 distinct CDR3 sequences listed, about 23% are singletons. Sequenced material: blood. Receptor source: a human donor with active COVID-19. Both conserved end residues are part of each CDR3. The D gene is left open where the match is weak. Size is stated for part of the rows, as once, few or many counts, or as a class when the clone is expanded.

CDR3nt: TGTGCCAGTAGTGCCGGGACAGGATCCTACGAGCAGTACTTC
CDR3aa: CASSAGTGSYEQYF
j_gene: TRBJ2-7
v_gene: TRBV19
d_gene: TRBD1
abundance: -

CDR3nt: TGTGCCAGCAGCTTATGGGTACCCTTGGGGGTGAAGAGTGGCTACACCTTC
CDR3aa: CASSLWVPLGVKSGYTF
j_gene: TRBJ1-2
v_gene: TRBV7-9
d_gene: -
abundance: many

CDR3nt: TGTGCCAGCAGTTACGAGGCAGGGAGGGCAGATACGCAGTATTTT
CDR3aa: CASSYEAGRADTQYF
j_gene: TRBJ2-3
v_gene: TRBV6-5
d_gene: TRBD2
abundance: medium-sized

CDR3nt: TGTGCCAGCAGCCCGATGGGTTACAATGAGCAGTTCTTC
CDR3aa: CASSPMGYNEQFF
j_gene: TRBJ2-1
v_gene: TRBV5-4
d_gene: -
abundance: medium-sized

CDR3nt: TGTGCCAGTAGCCTGATAGACAGGGAAAATTCACCCCTCCACTTT
CDR3aa: CASSLIDRENSPLHF
j_gene: TRBJ1-6
v_gene: TRBV19
d_gene: TRBD1
abundance: large

CDR3nt: TGCGCCAGCAGCTTACAAACCGGGGAGCTGTTTTTT
CDR3aa: CASSLQTGELFF
j_gene: TRBJ2-2
v_gene: TRBV5-1
d_gene: -
abundance: -

CDR3nt: TGTGCTAGTAGTTCACCGACGGAGTACCAAGAGACCCAGTACTTC
CDR3aa: CASSSPTEYQETQYF
j_gene: TRBJ2-5
v_gene: TRBV12-5
d_gene: -
abundance: -

CDR3nt: TGTGCCAGTAGTGAAAATTTATTAGGTGAGCAGTTCTTC
CDR3aa: CASSENLLGEQFF
j_gene: TRBJ2-1
v_gene: TRBV19
d_gene: -
abundance: medium-sized

CDR3nt: TGTGCCAGTAGTATCTCCCGGGAGCGGTCCTACGAGCAGTACTTC
CDR3aa: CASSISRERSYEQYF
j_gene: TRBJ2-7
v_gene: TRBV19
d_gene: -
abundance: medium-sized

CDR3nt: TGTGCCAGTAGTATAAGGGGGACTAGCGGGAGGAACGAGCAGTACTTC
CDR3aa: CASSIRGTSGRNEQYF
j_gene: TRBJ2-7
v_gene: TRBV19
d_gene: TRBD2
abundance: -

CDR3nt: TGTGCCTCTTCGATAGGGGGCTCTAATGAAAAACTGTTTTTT
CDR3aa: CASSIGGSNEKLFF
j_gene: TRBJ1-4
v_gene: TRBV5-4
d_gene: TRBD1
abundance: medium-sized

CDR3nt: TGTGCCAGTAGTGCCGGGACAGGGTCCACCGGGGAGCTGTTTTTT
CDR3aa: CASSAGTGSTGELFF
j_gene: TRBJ2-2
v_gene: TRBV19
d_gene: TRBD1
abundance: few

CDR3nt: TGTGCCAGTAGTATAAGGGGGACTAGCGGGGAGACCCAGTACTTC
CDR3aa: CASSIRGTSGETQYF
j_gene: TRBJ2-5
v_gene: TRBV19
d_gene: TRBD2
abundance: medium-sized

CDR3nt: TGCAGCGTTGAGGCGGTGGGGGGTGATCTAAGCGAGCAGTACTTC
CDR3aa: CSVEAVGGDLSEQYF
j_gene: TRBJ2-7
v_gene: TRBV29-1
d_gene: -
abundance: -

CDR3nt: TGTGCCAGTAGTATGATAATATATCAGCCCCAGCATTTT
CDR3aa: CASSMIIYQPQHF
j_gene: TRBJ1-5
v_gene: TRBV19
d_gene: -
abundance: medium-sized

CDR3nt: TGTGCCAGCAACCCCGGCTACTATGGCTACACCTTC
CDR3aa: CASNPGYYGYTF
j_gene: TRBJ1-2
v_gene: TRBV6-1
d_gene: -
abundance: many

CDR3nt: TGTGCCAGCAGCTTGGACTACAGCTCCTACAATGAGCAGTTCTTC
CDR3aa: CASSLDYSSYNEQFF
j_gene: TRBJ2-1
v_gene: TRBV5-6
d_gene: -
abundance: medium-sized

CDR3nt: TGTGCCAGCAGCTTGTCGTCCGGGTCCGGCACATGGAGAAACATTATATATTTT
CDR3aa: CASSLSSGSGTWRNIIYF
j_gene: TRBJ1-3
v_gene: TRBV5-6
d_gene: -
abundance: -

CDR3nt: TGTGCCAGCAGCCCGGGGGACAGGGGCTGGACTGAAGCTTTCTTT
CDR3aa: CASSPGDRGWTEAFF
j_gene: TRBJ1-1
v_gene: TRBV7-9
d_gene: TRBD1
abundance: -

CDR3nt: TGTGCCAGCAGTGGGACTAGTGACTCGGATACGCAGTATTTT
CDR3aa: CASSGTSDSDTQYF
j_gene: TRBJ2-3
v_gene: TRBV6-1
d_gene: TRBD2
abundance: medium-sized

CDR3nt: TGTGCCAGTAGTATGGGACTAGCGGGAGTCGGGGAGCTGTTTTTT
CDR3aa: CASSMGLAGVGELFF
j_gene: TRBJ2-2
v_gene: TRBV19
d_gene: TRBD2
abundance: -

CDR3nt: TGCGCCAGCAGCTTGAAGGAGTCCGGGGAGCTGTTTTTT
CDR3aa: CASSLKESGELFF
j_gene: TRBJ2-2
v_gene: TRBV5-1
d_gene: -
abundance: -

CDR3nt: TGTGCCAGTAGTGCTCGGACAGGGGGCGATAACTATGGCTACACCTTC
CDR3aa: CASSARTGGDNYGYTF
j_gene: TRBJ1-2
v_gene: TRBV19
d_gene: TRBD1
abundance: few

CDR3nt: TGTGCCATCAGTGAGGAATACGGAACTAACTATGGCTACACCTTC
CDR3aa: CAISEEYGTNYGYTF
j_gene: TRBJ1-2
v_gene: TRBV10-3
d_gene: -
abundance: -

CDR3nt: TGTGCCAGCAGTGAATGGGTAGGGGGAAATCAGCCCCAGCATTTT
CDR3aa: CASSEWVGGNQPQHF
j_gene: TRBJ1-5
v_gene: TRBV6-1
d_gene: -
abundance: few

CDR3nt: TGTGCCAGCAACTCCGGTGCGGGGCGCACAGATACGCAGTATTTT
CDR3aa: CASNSGAGRTDTQYF
j_gene: TRBJ2-3
v_gene: TRBV7-2
d_gene: -
abundance: few

CDR3nt: TGTGCCACAGAAGGGGGGGGGGGCACAGATACGCAGTATTTT
CDR3aa: CATEGGGGTDTQYF
j_gene: TRBJ2-3
v_gene: TRBV15
d_gene: -
abundance: medium-sized

CDR3nt: TGTGCCAGCAAACCGGGACTGGAGGGTTCCTACGAGCAGTACTTC
CDR3aa: CASKPGLEGSYEQYF
j_gene: TRBJ2-7
v_gene: TRBV27
d_gene: -
abundance: -

CDR3nt: TGTGCCAGCAGCGAGGTGGGAGGCTCCTATAATTCACCCCTCCACTTT
CDR3aa: CASSEVGGSYNSPLHF
j_gene: TRBJ1-6
v_gene: TRBV9
d_gene: -
abundance: few

CDR3nt: TGTGCCTGGAGGGTTTCTGGGGCCAACGTCCTGACTTTC
CDR3aa: CAWRVSGANVLTF
j_gene: TRBJ2-6
v_gene: TRBV30
d_gene: -
abundance: medium-sized

CDR3nt: TGTGCCAGCTCACCACGGACCGGAAATCAGCCCCAGCATTTT
CDR3aa: CASSPRTGNQPQHF
j_gene: TRBJ1-5
v_gene: TRBV18
d_gene: -
abundance: medium-sized

CDR3nt: TGCAGTGCTTATCCTCCGGGACTAGCGGGACGGGGTGAGCAGTTCTTC
CDR3aa: CSAYPPGLAGRGEQFF
j_gene: TRBJ2-1
v_gene: TRBV20-1
d_gene: TRBD2
abundance: -

CDR3nt: TGTGCCAGCTCACCACGGGTGGGGAACACTGAAGCTTTCTTT
CDR3aa: CASSPRVGNTEAFF
j_gene: TRBJ1-1
v_gene: TRBV18
d_gene: -
abundance: many

CDR3nt: TGTGCCAGCAGCTCAAAGTGGGGGAATAATTCACCCCTCCACTTT
CDR3aa: CASSSKWGNNSPLHF
j_gene: TRBJ1-6
v_gene: TRBV12-3/TRBV12-4
d_gene: -
abundance: few

CDR3nt: TGTGCCTACGGCGGGGTGGAGCAGTACTTC
CDR3aa: CAYGGVEQYF
j_gene: TRBJ2-7
v_gene: TRBV27
d_gene: -
abundance: large

CDR3nt: TGTGCCACCAGCACCGGGACAGGACAAGACGAGCAGTACTTC
CDR3aa: CATSTGTGQDEQYF
j_gene: TRBJ2-7
v_gene: TRBV15
d_gene: TRBD1
abundance: medium-sized

CDR3nt: TGTGCCAGTAGTATAGAGGGACAGCTTAGCACAGATACGCAGTATTTT
CDR3aa: CASSIEGQLSTDTQYF
j_gene: TRBJ2-3
v_gene: TRBV19
d_gene: TRBD1
abundance: medium-sized

CDR3nt: TGTGCCAGCAGCCTAGGGGACAGCTTCTATGGCTACACCTTC
CDR3aa: CASSLGDSFYGYTF
j_gene: TRBJ1-2
v_gene: TRBV6-2/TRBV6-3
d_gene: TRBD1
abundance: -

CDR3nt: TGCGCCAGCACCAGGACAGGGAGAGGCTACACCTTC
CDR3aa: CASTRTGRGYTF
j_gene: TRBJ1-2
v_gene: TRBV10-1
d_gene: TRBD1
abundance: -

CDR3nt: TGTGCCAGCAGTACCACAGGGGTGGAAGCTTTCTTT
CDR3aa: CASSTTGVEAFF
j_gene: TRBJ1-1
v_gene: TRBV28
d_gene: TRBD1
abundance: few

CDR3nt: TGTGCCAGTAGCCCCAGGGACCTAGCGGGAGGATCCTACGAGCAGTACTTC
CDR3aa: CASSPRDLAGGSYEQYF
j_gene: TRBJ2-7
v_gene: TRBV19
d_gene: TRBD2
abundance: once

CDR3nt: TGCGCCAGCAGCGAGGGGGCTGAGAACGAGCAGTTCTTC
CDR3aa: CASSEGAENEQFF
j_gene: TRBJ2-1
v_gene: TRBV5-1
d_gene: TRBD1
abundance: few

CDR3nt: TGCGCCAGCAGCTCAGGAGGATTGTCCACAGATACGCAGTATTTT
CDR3aa: CASSSGGLSTDTQYF
j_gene: TRBJ2-3
v_gene: TRBV5-1
d_gene: -
abundance: medium-sized

CDR3nt: TGTGCCAGTGCGGACGATAATCAGCCCCAGCATTTT
CDR3aa: CASADDNQPQHF
j_gene: TRBJ1-5
v_gene: TRBV19
d_gene: -
abundance: medium-sized

CDR3nt: TGTGCCAGCAGTTATAGTAAGGGGGCGTACGAGCAGTACTTC
CDR3aa: CASSYSKGAYEQYF
j_gene: TRBJ2-7
v_gene: TRBV6-5
d_gene: TRBD1
abundance: medium-sized